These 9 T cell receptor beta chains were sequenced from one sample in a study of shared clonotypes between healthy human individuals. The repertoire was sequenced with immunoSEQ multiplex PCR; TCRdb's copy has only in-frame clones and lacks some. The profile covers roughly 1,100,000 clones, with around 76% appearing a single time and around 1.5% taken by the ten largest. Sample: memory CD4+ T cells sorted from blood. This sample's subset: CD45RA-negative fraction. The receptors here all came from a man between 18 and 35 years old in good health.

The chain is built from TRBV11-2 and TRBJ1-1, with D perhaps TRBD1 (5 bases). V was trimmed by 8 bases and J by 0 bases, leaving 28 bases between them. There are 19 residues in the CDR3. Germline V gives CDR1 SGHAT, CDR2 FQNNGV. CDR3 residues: CASFSIRLTGQGLNTEAFF. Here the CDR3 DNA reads TGTGCCAGCTTTAGTATTAGATTGACCGGGCAGGGATTGAACACTGAAGCTTTCTTT. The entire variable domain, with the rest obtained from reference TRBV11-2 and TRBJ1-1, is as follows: EAGVAQSPRYKIIEKRQSVAFWCNPISGHATLYWYQQILGQGPKLLIQFQNNGVVDDSQLPKDRFSAERLKGVDSTLKIQPAKLEDSAVYLCASFSIRLTGQGLNTEAFFGQGTRLTVV.

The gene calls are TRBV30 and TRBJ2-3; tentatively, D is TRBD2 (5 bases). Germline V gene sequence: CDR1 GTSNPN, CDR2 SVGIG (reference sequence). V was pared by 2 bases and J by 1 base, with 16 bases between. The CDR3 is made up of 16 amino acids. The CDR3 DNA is TGTGCCTGGAGTTATATGCGGAGTAGCGGCACAGATACGCAGTATTTT. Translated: CAWSYMRSSGTDTQYF.

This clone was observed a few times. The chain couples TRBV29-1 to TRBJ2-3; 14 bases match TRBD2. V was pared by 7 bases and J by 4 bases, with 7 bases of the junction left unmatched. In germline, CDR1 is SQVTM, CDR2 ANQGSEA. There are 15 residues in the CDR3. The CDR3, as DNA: TGCAGCGCCCCCCCGACTAGCGGGAGGGCAGATACGCAGTATTTT. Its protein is CSAPPTSGRADTQYF.

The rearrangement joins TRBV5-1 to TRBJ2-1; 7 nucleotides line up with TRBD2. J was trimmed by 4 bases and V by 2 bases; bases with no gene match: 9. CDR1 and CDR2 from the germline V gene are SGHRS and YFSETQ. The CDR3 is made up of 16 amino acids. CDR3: CASSFGSSGVYNEQFF. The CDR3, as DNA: TGCGCCAGCAGCTTTGGGTCCAGCGGGGTGTACAATGAGCAGTTCTTC.

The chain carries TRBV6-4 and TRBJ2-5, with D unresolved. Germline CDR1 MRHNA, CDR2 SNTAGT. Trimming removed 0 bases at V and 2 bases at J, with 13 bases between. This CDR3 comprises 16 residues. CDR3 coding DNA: TGTGCCAGCAGTGACTCGAAGACTGGCGTACAAGAGACCCAGTACTTC. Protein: CASSDSKTGVQETQYF.

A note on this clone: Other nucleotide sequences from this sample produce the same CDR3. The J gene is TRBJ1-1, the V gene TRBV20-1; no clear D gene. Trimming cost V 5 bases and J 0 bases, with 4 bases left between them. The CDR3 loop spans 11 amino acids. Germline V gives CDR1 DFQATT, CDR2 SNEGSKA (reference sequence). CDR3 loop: CSARMNTEAFF. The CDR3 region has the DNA TGCAGTGCTCGGATGAACACTGAAGCTTTCTTT.

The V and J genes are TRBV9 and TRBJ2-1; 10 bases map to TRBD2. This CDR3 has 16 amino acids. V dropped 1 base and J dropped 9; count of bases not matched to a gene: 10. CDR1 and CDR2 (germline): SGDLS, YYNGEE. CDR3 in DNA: TGTGCCAGCAGCGTATTGTCTAGCGGGAGAGCTAGTGAGCAGTTCTTC. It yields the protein CASSVLSSGRASEQFF.

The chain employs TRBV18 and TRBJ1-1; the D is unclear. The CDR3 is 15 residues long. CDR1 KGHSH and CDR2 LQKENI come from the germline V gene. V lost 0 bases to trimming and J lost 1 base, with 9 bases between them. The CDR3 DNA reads TGTGCCAGCTCACCACCGAATCAGCAGAACACTGAAGCTTTCTTT. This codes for CASSPPNQQNTEAFF.

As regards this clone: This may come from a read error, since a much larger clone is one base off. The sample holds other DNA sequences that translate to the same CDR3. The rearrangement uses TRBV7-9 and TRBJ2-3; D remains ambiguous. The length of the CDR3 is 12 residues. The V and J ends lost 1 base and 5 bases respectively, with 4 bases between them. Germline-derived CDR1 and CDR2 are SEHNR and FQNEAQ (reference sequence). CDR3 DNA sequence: TGTGCCAGCAGCTTAGTGGGAGATACGCAGTATTTT. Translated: CASSLVGDTQYF.